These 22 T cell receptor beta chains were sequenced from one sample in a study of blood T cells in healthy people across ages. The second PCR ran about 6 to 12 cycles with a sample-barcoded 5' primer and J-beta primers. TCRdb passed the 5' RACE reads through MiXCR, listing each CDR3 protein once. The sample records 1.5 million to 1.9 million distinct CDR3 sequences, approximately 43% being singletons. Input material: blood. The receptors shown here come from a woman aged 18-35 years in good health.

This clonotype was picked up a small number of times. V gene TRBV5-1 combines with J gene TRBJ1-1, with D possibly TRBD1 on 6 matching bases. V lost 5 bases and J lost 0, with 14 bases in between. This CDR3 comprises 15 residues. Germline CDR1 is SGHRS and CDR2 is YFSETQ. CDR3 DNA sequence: TGCGCCAGCAGTCTTCCGGACAGCATGAACACTGAAGCTTTCTTT. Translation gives CASSLPDSMNTEAFF.

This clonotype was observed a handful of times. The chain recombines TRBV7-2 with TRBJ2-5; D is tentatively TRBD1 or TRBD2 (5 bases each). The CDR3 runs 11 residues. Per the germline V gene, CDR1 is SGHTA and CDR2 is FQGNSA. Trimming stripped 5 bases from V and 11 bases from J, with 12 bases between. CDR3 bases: TGTGCCAGCAGCGGGGGAACAGAGCAGTACTTC. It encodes CASSGGTEQYF.

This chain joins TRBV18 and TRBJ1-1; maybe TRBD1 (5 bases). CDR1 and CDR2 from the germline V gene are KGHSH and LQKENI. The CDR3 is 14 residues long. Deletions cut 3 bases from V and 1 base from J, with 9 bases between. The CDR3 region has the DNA TGTGCCAGCTCACCCCTTGACAGGAACACTGAAGCTTTCTTT. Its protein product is CASSPLDRNTEAFF.

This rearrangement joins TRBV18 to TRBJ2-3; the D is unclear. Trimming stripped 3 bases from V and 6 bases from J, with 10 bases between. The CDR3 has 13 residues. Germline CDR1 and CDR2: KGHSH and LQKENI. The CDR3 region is CASSPPGEDTQYF. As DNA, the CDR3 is TGTGCCAGCTCACCCCCAGGAGAGGATACGCAGTATTTT.

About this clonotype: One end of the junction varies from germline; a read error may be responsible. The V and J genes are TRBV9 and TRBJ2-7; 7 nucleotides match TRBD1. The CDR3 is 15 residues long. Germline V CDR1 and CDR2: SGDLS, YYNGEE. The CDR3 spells CASSVTGQPSDEQYF. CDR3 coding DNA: TGTGCCAGCAGCGTGACGGGACAGCCCTCCGACGAGCAGTACTTC. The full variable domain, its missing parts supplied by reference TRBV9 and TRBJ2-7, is DSGVTQTPKHLITATGQRVTLRCSPRSGDLSVYWYQQSLDQGLQFLIQYYNGEERAKGNILERFSAQQFPDLHSELNLSSLELGDSALYFCASSVTGQPSDEQYFGPGTRLTVT.

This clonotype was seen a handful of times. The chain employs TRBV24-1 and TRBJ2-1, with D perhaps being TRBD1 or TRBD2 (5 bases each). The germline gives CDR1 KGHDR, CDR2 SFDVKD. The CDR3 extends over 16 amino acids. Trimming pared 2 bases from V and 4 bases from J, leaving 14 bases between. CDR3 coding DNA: TGTGCCACCAGTGATTCTACGGGACGCCGATACAATGAGCAGTTCTTC. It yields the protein CATSDSTGRRYNEQFF.

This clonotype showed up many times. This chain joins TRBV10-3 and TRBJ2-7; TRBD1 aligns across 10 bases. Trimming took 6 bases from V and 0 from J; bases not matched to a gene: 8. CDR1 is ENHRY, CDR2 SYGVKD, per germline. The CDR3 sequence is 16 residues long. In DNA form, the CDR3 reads TGTGCCATCAGCTTGACCGGGACAGGGGACTCCTACGAGCAGTACTTC. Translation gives CAISLTGTGDSYEQYF.

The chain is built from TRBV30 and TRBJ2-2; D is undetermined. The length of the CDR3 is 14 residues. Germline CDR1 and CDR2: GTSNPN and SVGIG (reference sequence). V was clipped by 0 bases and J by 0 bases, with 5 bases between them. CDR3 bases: TGTGCCTGGAGTGTAGGTTCGAACACCGGGGAGCTGTTTTTT. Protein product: CAWSVGSNTGELFF.

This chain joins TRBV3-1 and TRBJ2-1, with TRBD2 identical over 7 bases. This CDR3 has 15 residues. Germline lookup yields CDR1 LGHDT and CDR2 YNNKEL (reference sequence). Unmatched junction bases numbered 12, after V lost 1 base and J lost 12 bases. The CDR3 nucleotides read TGTGCCAGCAGCCAAGGCACTGGGGGGGTAATGGTGCAGTTCTTC. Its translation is CASSQGTGGVMVQFF.

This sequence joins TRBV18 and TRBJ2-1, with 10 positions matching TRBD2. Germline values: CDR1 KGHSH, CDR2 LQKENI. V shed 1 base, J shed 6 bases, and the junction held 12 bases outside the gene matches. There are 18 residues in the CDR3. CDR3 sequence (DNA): TGTGCCAGCTCACCACTTCCCCAGCGGGAGGGCCTAATCAATGAGCAGTTCTTC. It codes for CASSPLPQREGLINEQFF.

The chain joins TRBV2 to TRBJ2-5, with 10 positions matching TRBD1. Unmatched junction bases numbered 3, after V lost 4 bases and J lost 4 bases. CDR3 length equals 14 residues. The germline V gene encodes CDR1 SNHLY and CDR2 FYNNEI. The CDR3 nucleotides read TGTGCCAGCAGTGGTGACAGGGGGCCAGAGACCCAGTACTTC. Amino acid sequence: CASSGDRGPETQYF.

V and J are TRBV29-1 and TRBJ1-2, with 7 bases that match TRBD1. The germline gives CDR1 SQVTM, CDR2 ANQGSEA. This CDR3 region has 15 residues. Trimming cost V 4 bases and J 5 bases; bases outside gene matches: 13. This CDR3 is CSVALAGGSVYGYTF. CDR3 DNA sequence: TGCAGCGTTGCATTGGCAGGGGGTTCAGTTTATGGCTACACCTTC.

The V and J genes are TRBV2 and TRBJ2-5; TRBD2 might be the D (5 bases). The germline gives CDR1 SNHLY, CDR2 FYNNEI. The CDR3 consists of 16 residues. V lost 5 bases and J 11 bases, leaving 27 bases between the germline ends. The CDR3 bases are TGTGCCAGCAGTCCTCCCACTGGACTGGGCATCAATGAGCAGTACTTC. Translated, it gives CASSPPTGLGINEQYF.

This chain's CDR3 is CSAPGQINYGYTF. The CDR3 DNA reads as TGCAGTGCCCCGGGACAGATTAACTATGGCTACACCTTC. The J gene is TRBJ1-2, the V gene TRBV20-1, with TRBD1 matching over 7 bases. Germline V gives CDR1 DFQATT, CDR2 SNEGSKA (reference sequence). The CDR3 totals 13 residues. The V and J ends lost 6 bases and 1 base, in that order; junction bases with no gene match: 5.

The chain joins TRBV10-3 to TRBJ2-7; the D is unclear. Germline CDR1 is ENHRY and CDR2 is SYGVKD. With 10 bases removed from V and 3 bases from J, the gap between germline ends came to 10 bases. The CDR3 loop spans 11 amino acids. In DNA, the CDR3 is TGTGCCAACTCACCAGGCTACGAGCAGTACTTC. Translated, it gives CANSPGYEQYF.

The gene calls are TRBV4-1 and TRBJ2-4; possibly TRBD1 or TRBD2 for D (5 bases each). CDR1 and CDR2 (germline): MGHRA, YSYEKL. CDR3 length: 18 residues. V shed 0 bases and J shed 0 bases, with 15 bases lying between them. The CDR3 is CASSQEPGQGLAKNIQYF. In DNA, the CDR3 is TGCGCCAGCAGCCAAGAACCCGGACAAGGACTAGCCAAAAACATTCAGTACTTC.

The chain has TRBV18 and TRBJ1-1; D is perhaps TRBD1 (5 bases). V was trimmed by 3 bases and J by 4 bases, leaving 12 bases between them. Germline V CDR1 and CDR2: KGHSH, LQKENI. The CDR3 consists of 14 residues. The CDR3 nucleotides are TGTGCCAGCTCACCGGATGGGACCCCCACTGAAGCTTTCTTT. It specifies CASSPDGTPTEAFF.

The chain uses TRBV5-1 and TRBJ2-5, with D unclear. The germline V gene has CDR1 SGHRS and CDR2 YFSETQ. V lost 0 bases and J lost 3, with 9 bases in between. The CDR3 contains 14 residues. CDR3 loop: CASSLGRTEETQYF. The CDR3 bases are TGCGCCAGCAGCTTGGGGCGGACCGAAGAGACCCAGTACTTC.

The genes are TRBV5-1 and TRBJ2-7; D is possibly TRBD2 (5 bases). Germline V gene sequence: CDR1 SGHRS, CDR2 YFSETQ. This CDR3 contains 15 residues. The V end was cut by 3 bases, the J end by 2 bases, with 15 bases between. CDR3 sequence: CASSSIGLATYEQYF. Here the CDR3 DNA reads TGCGCCAGCAGCTCTATTGGACTGGCGACCTACGAGCAGTACTTC.

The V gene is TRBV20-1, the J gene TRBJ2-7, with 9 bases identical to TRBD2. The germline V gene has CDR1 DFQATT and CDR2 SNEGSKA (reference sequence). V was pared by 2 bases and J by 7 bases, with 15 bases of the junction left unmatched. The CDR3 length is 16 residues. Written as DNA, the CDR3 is TGCAGTGCTAGAACGCTAGCGGGAATAGTTTACAATGAGCAGTACTTC. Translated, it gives CSARTLAGIVYNEQYF.

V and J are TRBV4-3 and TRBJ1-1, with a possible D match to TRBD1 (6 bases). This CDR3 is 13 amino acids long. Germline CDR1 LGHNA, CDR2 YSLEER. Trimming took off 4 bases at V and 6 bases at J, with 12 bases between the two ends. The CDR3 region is CASSLWGHAEAFF. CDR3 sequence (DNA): TGCGCCAGCAGCCTCTGGGGGCACGCTGAAGCTTTCTTT.

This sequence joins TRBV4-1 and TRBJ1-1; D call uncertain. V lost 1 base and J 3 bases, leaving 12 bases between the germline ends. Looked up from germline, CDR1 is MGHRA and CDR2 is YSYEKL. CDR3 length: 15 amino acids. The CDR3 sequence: CASSQVEGLDTEAFF. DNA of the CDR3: TGCGCCAGCAGCCAAGTTGAGGGCTTGGACACTGAAGCTTTCTTT.